The present entry profiles one TCR beta chain with its context. This record belongs to a study of blood T cell repertoires in COVID-19. At the level of the study: T cells, B-cell-depleted T cells, or PBMCs supplied cDNA or gDNA.

Germline V gives CDR1 MGHRA, CDR2 YSYEKL. V shed 0 bases and J shed 12 bases, with 3 bases lying between them. CDR3 length equals 10 residues. The assay was immunoSEQ multiplex PCR, and TCRdb's table has in-frame clones only and misses some. The data hold fewer than 250,000 clones, with approximately 87% observed a single time. The sequence derives from a woman aged 65 to 85 with active or convalescent COVID-19. Input material: peripheral blood. This chain uses TRBV4-1 with TRBJ2-1, with unresolved D. CDR3 sequence reads: CASSQDGQFF. The CDR3 bases are TGCGCCAGCAGCCAAGACGGGCAGTTCTTC.